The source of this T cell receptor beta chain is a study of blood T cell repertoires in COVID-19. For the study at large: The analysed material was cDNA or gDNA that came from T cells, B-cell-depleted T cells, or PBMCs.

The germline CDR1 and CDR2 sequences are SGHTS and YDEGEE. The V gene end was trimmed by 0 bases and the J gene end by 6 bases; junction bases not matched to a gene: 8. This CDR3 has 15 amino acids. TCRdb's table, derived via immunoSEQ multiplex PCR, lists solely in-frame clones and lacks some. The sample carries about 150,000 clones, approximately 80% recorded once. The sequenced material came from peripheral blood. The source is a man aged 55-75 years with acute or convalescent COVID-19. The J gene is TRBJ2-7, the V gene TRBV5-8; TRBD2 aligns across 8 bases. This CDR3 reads CASSLGMTSVSEQYF. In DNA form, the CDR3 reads TGTGCCAGCAGCTTGGGTATGACTAGCGTCAGCGAGCAGTACTTC. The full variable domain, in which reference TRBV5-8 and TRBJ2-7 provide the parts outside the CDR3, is EAGVTQSPTHLIKTRGQQATLRCSPISGHTSVYWYQQALGLGLQFLLWYDEGEERNRGNFPPRFSGRQFPNYSSELNVNALELEDSALYLCASSLGMTSVSEQYFGPGTRLTVT.